The 28 T cell receptor beta chains presented below share a single source sample, sequenced in a study of T cells in Graves' hyperthyroidism and ophthalmopathy. The source material, RNA transcripts, was used to amplify TCR beta CDR3 regions. The HTBI primer set drove a first-round RT-PCR of the TCR CDR3. TCRdb redid the calling of the multiplex PCR reads with MiXCR, one entry per CDR3 protein. The data show 490,000 or so distinct CDR3 sequences, about 16% seen once. Source material: blood. These receptors were collected from a woman in her 30s with Graves' ophthalmopathy.

This clonotype was counted between two and nine times. The rearrangement joins TRBV19 to TRBJ1-2; 8 bases match TRBD1. Trimming removed 5 bases from V and 4 bases from J; junction bases left unmatched: 9. The CDR3 totals 15 residues. Germline V lookup: CDR1 LNHDA, CDR2 SQIVND (reference sequence). The CDR3, as DNA: TGTGCCAGTAGTCATCAGGGGGCCGGGGGCTATGGCTACACCTTC. Translating it yields CASSHQGAGGYGYTF. Using reference TRBV19 and TRBJ1-2 for the parts outside the CDR3, the full variable domain is DGGITQSPKYLFRKEGQNVTLSCEQNLNHDAMYWYRQDPGQGLRLIYYSQIVNDFQKGDIAEGYSVSREKKESFPLTVTSAQKNPTAFYLCASSHQGAGGYGYTFGSGTRLTVV.

A few counts support this clonotype. The chain links TRBV20-1 to TRBJ1-4; 7 bases agree with TRBD1. The CDR3 is made up of 13 amino acids. The germline gives CDR1 DFQATT, CDR2 SNEGSKA (reference sequence). CDR3 DNA sequence: TGCAGCCCGAGGGACAGCAGGAATGAAAAACTGTTTTTT. It codes for CSPRDSRNEKLFF.

The CDR3 DNA sequence: TGTGCCAGCAGTGAAGGGGCTAGCGGGAGCGTTACCTACGAGCAGTACTTC. Residues: CASSEGASGSVTYEQYF. The chain is built from TRBV6-1 and TRBJ2-7; 10 bases are shared with TRBD2. The V segment lost 1 base and the J segment 2 bases; nucleotides outside the gene matches: 8. CDR3 length: 17 residues. From germline, CDR1 is MNHNS and CDR2 SASEGT.

The chain employs TRBV6-1 and TRBJ2-7; D ambiguous. Germline V gene lookup returns CDR1 MNHNS and CDR2 SASEGT. V was shortened by 5 bases and J by 2 bases, with 13 bases between the two germline ends. The CDR3 runs 14 residues. The DNA of the CDR3 is TGTGCCAGCAGTCCCCCCGAACAGACCTACGAGCAGTACTTC. This sequence encodes CASSPPEQTYEQYF.

The rearrangement links TRBV2 to TRBJ1-1, with a tentative D call TRBD1 (5 bases). The ends were cut back, 8 bases at V and 4 bases at J, with 23 bases in the middle. CDR3 length equals 16 residues. CDR1 and CDR2 from the germline V gene are SNHLY and FYNNEI. CDR3 residues: CASGPGALPGSTEAFF. The CDR3 bases are TGTGCCAGCGGCCCCGGGGCCCTTCCAGGGAGCACTGAAGCTTTCTTT.

This clonotype was seen more than once but under ten times. The chain employs TRBV3-1 and TRBJ2-2, with 12 nucleotides matching TRBD2. The germline V gene has CDR1 LGHDT and CDR2 YNNKEL (reference sequence). The CDR3 consists of 18 residues. Losses at the gene ends were 0 bases for V and 5 bases for J; bases not matched to a gene: 7. In DNA form, the CDR3 reads TGTGCCAGCAGCCAAGAAATTGAGACTAGCGGGAGTACCGGGGAGCTGTTTTTT. This encodes CASSQEIETSGSTGELFF.

This clonotype was observed a few times. The chain combines TRBV24-1 with TRBJ2-4; 7 bases line up with TRBD1. Germline assignment: CDR1 KGHDR and CDR2 SFDVKD. The trim removed 3 bases at V and 5 bases at J, leaving 6 bases unmatched. The CDR3 totals 15 residues. As DNA, the CDR3 is TGTGCCACCAGTGATCCCGGGACAGACCAAAACATTCAGTACTTC. This translates into CATSDPGTDQNIQYF.

This clonotype was seen many times. The chain recombines TRBV4-1 with TRBJ2-7; 8 bases are a match to TRBD2. V shed 0 bases, J shed 1 base, and the junction held 2 bases outside the gene matches. Germline V gene lookup returns CDR1 MGHRA and CDR2 YSYEKL. The CDR3 consists of 15 residues. This CDR3 is CASSQELAGSYEQYF. CDR3 DNA: TGCGCCAGCAGCCAAGAGCTAGCGGGTTCCTACGAGCAGTACTTC.

This clonotype was seen many times. This chain links TRBV28 with TRBJ2-3, with a possible D match to TRBD1 (5 bases). Trimming took 7 bases from V and 11 from J, leaving 16 bases between them. The germline CDR1 and CDR2 sequences are MDHEN and SYDVKM. There are 12 residues in the CDR3. CDR3 DNA: TGTGCCAGCAACTCAGGGATGGTTGTGCAGTATTTT. It is translated as CASNSGMVVQYF.

Only a few counts were recorded for this clonotype. The chain couples TRBV20-1 to TRBJ1-5; no clear D. In germline, CDR1 is DFQATT, CDR2 SNEGSKA (reference sequence). The CDR3 totals 13 residues. The germline V and J ends were trimmed by 3 bases and 3 bases, with 9 bases remaining between them. Here the CDR3 DNA reads TGCAGTGCTAGGAGAACTACCAATCAGCCCCAGCATTTT. Its translation is CSARRTTNQPQHF.

The V and J genes are TRBV5-5 and TRBJ2-2; perhaps D is TRBD1 or TRBD2 (5 bases each). The CDR3 is 15 residues long. Germline assignment: CDR1 SGHKS and CDR2 YYEKEE (reference sequence). Deletions cut 3 bases from V and 4 bases from J, with 13 bases between. As DNA, the CDR3 is TGTGCCAGCAGCTGGACAAGCGGTAGCACCGGGGAGCTGTTTTTT. Translating gives CASSWTSGSTGELFF.

In its sample, this clonotype was seen a few times. The gene calls are TRBV6-2 or TRBV6-3 and TRBJ2-1, with 8 bases identical to TRBD2. The germline V gene has CDR1 MNHEY and CDR2 SVGEGT. V lost 3 bases, J lost 8 bases, and 15 bases stayed unmatched. The CDR3 covers 17 residues. The CDR3 spells CASSYSPSGSPEDEQFF. CDR3 nucleotides: TGTGCCAGCAGTTATTCCCCCAGCGGGAGTCCCGAGGATGAGCAGTTCTTC.

The sample holds many counts of this clonotype. The chain employs TRBV28 and TRBJ2-5; D remains ambiguous. CDR3 length: 16 residues. The ends were cut back, 2 bases at V and 2 bases at J, with 15 bases in the middle. Germline CDR1 and CDR2: MDHEN and SYDVKM. CDR3 region: CASSLLPWQRQETQYF. CDR3 in DNA: TGTGCCAGCAGTTTACTCCCCTGGCAGAGACAAGAGACCCAGTACTTC.

This clonotype was picked up many times. The chain uses TRBV7-2 and TRBJ1-5; tentative D call: TRBD1 (5 bases). Germline-derived CDR1 and CDR2 are SGHTA and FQGNSA. This CDR3 is 14 amino acids long. V lost 4 bases and J lost 4, with 11 bases in between. The CDR3 sequence: CASSSQALNQPQHF. The CDR3 nucleotides read TGTGCCAGCAGCTCACAGGCCTTGAATCAGCCCCAGCATTTT.

There are many counts of this clonotype. The J gene is TRBJ2-1, the V gene TRBV5-6; 10 bases are a match to TRBD1. The CDR3 is 16 amino acids. Germline V gene sequence: CDR1 SGHDT, CDR2 YYEEEE. V trimming: 4 bases; J trimming: 2 bases; junction bases outside the gene matches: 6. As DNA, the CDR3 is TGTGCCAGCAGCGGGGACAGGGGAAGAGCCTACAATGAGCAGTTCTTC. As protein: CASSGDRGRAYNEQFF.

The table lists this clonotype with a few counts. This chain joins TRBV6-2 or TRBV6-3 and TRBJ2-5; a weak D match, TRBD1 (6 bases). Trimming removed 8 bases at V and 3 bases at J, with 16 bases between. The CDR3 totals 14 residues. Germline CDR1 and CDR2: MNHEY and SVGEGT. The CDR3 region is CASPGHRMEETQYF. Written as DNA, the CDR3 is TGTGCCAGCCCGGGACACCGGATGGAAGAGACCCAGTACTTC.

In its sample, this clonotype was seen a few times. V gene TRBV12-3 or TRBV12-4 combines with J gene TRBJ2-3; perhaps TRBD1 as D (6 bases). The CDR3 sequence is 17 residues long. V dropped 6 bases and J dropped 4 bases, with 23 bases sitting between them. The CDR3 nucleotides read TGTGCCAGCAGCCTAGGACAGAGTCCGAGATGGGCAGATACGCAGTATTTT. It translates to CASSLGQSPRWADTQYF.

This clonotype was counted ten times or more. This chain connects TRBV20-1 to TRBJ1-5; D is undetermined. The germline gives CDR1 DFQATT, CDR2 SNEGSKA (reference sequence). The CDR3 runs 14 residues. Trimming took off 5 bases at V and 9 bases at J, with 20 bases between the two ends. In DNA form, the CDR3 reads TGCAGTGCTGCGGACGAACTCCATCCGTGGCCCCAGCATTTT. Its protein product is CSAADELHPWPQHF.

This clonotype was counted at least ten times. The chain joins TRBV7-3 to TRBJ2-1; D is unresolved. In germline, CDR1 is SGHTA, CDR2 FQGTGA. V was trimmed by 1 base and J by 8 bases, leaving 9 bases between them. CDR3 size: 13 residues. CDR3 coding DNA: TGTGCCAGCAGCTTAAATAGGAATTATGAGCAGTTCTTC. It encodes CASSLNRNYEQFF.

The chain employs TRBV28 and TRBJ1-5; weak D call: TRBD1 (6 bases). The CDR3 consists of 14 residues. The germline V gene has CDR1 MDHEN and CDR2 SYDVKM. The ends were cut back, 5 bases at V and 5 bases at J, with 13 bases in the middle. CDR3 amino acids: CASSIHRADQPQHF. The CDR3, as DNA: TGTGCCAGCAGTATCCACAGGGCGGATCAGCCCCAGCATTTT.

This clonotype was detected many times. In DNA, the CDR3 is TGTGCCAGCAGCGCCGGGACTAAGTTTCATGAGCAGTTCTTC. This encodes CASSAGTKFHEQFF. This chain joins TRBV7-9 and TRBJ2-1; 7 positions agree with TRBD2. Germline assignment: CDR1 SEHNR and CDR2 FQNEAQ (reference sequence). The CDR3 loop spans 14 amino acids. V was clipped by 5 bases and J by 8 bases; unmatched bases: 9.

The chain recombines TRBV28 with TRBJ1-4, with D maybe TRBD1 (5 bases). V was pared by 3 bases and J by 8 bases, with 13 bases between. Germline values: CDR1 MDHEN, CDR2 SYDVKM. This CDR3 spans 14 amino acids. CDR3 nucleotides: TGTGCCAGCAGTTTCCCCGGGGCTCGAGAAAAACTGTTTTTT. This translates into CASSFPGAREKLFF.

This clonotype showed up many times. The chain joins TRBV5-5 to TRBJ2-1, with D unresolved. Germline V gene sequence: CDR1 SGHKS, CDR2 YYEKEE (reference sequence). Trimming removed 0 bases at V and 8 bases at J, with 3 bases between. The CDR3 loop spans 11 amino acids. The CDR3 nucleotides are TGTGCCAGCAGCTTGGAAGATGAGCAGTTCTTC. Its translation: CASSLEDEQFF.

CDR3 region: CASSKGGQKNIQYF. CDR3 nucleotides: TGTGCCAGTAGTAAGGGCGGACAGAAAAACATTCAGTACTTC. The rearrangement links TRBV19 to TRBJ2-4, with D perhaps TRBD1 (6 bases). Germline-derived CDR1 and CDR2 are LNHDA and SQIVND (reference sequence). Trimming left V 4 bases short and J 4 bases short, with 11 bases between. CDR3 size: 14 residues.

This clonotype was observed many times. The J gene is TRBJ2-1, the V gene TRBV20-1; 9 positions match TRBD2. Germline V gene data show CDR1 as DFQATT and CDR2 as SNEGSKA (reference sequence). V lost 6 bases, J lost 7 bases, and 13 bases stayed unmatched. This CDR3 has 15 residues. Written as DNA, the CDR3 is TGCAGTGCCAGGCTGCGGGAGGGGATTGAGAATGAGCAGTTCTTC. This encodes CSARLREGIENEQFF.

The chain links TRBV7-3 to TRBJ2-4; 8 bases match TRBD1. This CDR3 region has 13 residues. The V and J ends lost 5 bases and 9 bases, in that order; junction bases with no gene match: 6. Germline assignment: CDR1 SGHTA and CDR2 FQGTGA. CDR3 in amino acids: CASSRTGFLIQYF. The CDR3, as DNA: TGTGCCAGCAGCCGGACAGGGTTCCTCATTCAGTACTTC.

This clonotype was detected a few times. The chain links TRBV5-1 to TRBJ1-5, with 8 bases identical to TRBD1. V shed 0 bases and J 4 bases; nucleotides not matched to a gene: 6. Looked up from germline, CDR1 is SGHRS and CDR2 is YFSETQ. The length of the CDR3 is 16 residues. The CDR3 reads CASSLGLGQGNQPQHF. CDR3 DNA: TGCGCCAGCAGCTTGGGGCTAGGACAGGGTAATCAGCCCCAGCATTTT.

V usage is TRBV7-9 and J usage is TRBJ2-7; TRBD2 matches 10 bases. CDR1 SEHNR and CDR2 FQNEAQ come from the germline V gene (reference sequence). The CDR3 is made up of 14 amino acids. Trimming cost V 5 bases and J 5 bases; bases outside gene matches: 6. The CDR3 loop is CASSLGLAFDEQYF. As DNA, the CDR3 is TGTGCCAGCAGCCTGGGACTAGCGTTTGACGAGCAGTACTTC. Full variable domain (rest looked up from reference TRBV7-9 and TRBJ2-7): DTGVSQNPRHKITKRGQNVTFRCDPISEHNRLYWYRQTLGQGPEFLTYFQNEAQLEKSRLLSDRFSAERPKGSFSTLEIQRTEQGDSAMYLCASSLGLAFDEQYFGPGTRLTVT.